This T cell receptor beta chain was recovered during a study of T cells in Graves' hyperthyroidism and ophthalmopathy. General observations from the study: Most expanded thyroid clonotypes above 0.001 recurred in blood. Ophthalmopathy was separated from stable hyperthyroidism by a 13 V-J model.

Germline CDR1 SEHNR, CDR2 FQNEAQ (reference sequence). CDR3 length: 18 residues. The ends were cut back, 5 bases at V and 0 bases at J, with 17 bases in the middle. RNA transcripts were the template for amplifying TCR beta CDR3 regions. The HTBI primer set served for first-round RT-PCR of the TCR CDR3. One entry per CDR3 protein, called by TCRdb with MiXCR from the multiplex PCR reads. Among a few hundred thousand distinct CDR3 sequences listed, under 60% were seen once. This clonotype showed up many times. No antigen is known for it. Hyperthyroidism in the patients, aged 18 to 65, was newly diagnosed and under 2 months in duration.

The TCR comes from a woman younger than 35 with Graves' hyperthyroidism. The chain employs TRBV7-9 and TRBJ2-6; no definite D call. The sample consisted of peripheral blood or thyroid tissue (not recorded which). The CDR3 here is CASSRPLRRVSGANVLTF. Written as DNA, the CDR3 is TGTGCCAGCAGCCGCCCACTTCGACGGGTCTCTGGGGCCAACGTCCTGACTTTC.